The clone carrying this T cell receptor (beta chain) came up many times. Its target is not known. V lost 5 bases to trimming and J lost 3 bases, with 6 bases between them. Germline V gene lookup returns CDR1 SGHVS and CDR2 FNYEAQ. The length of the CDR3 is 12 residues. The data were taken from a study of metastatic and nonmetastatic thyroid tumors. Study at large: Repertoire comparisons spanned blood and tumor or nodule tissue from malignant and benign thyroid patients. Study outcomes and limitations: Within blood and tumor, benign nodules reportedly had significantly lower TCR beta diversity than malignant thyroid tumors did.

Original methodology: The study's classifier, a distant-metastasis tool for papillary thyroid cancer, was built using CDR3 differences across clinicopathological groups. TCRdb re-called the PCR reads via MiXCR. TCRdb, rather than the study authors, made the V and J calls. The profile shows some 15,000 clones, around 12% of them singletons. Patients underwent thyroid surgery, and none had received any treatment before it. The rearrangement links TRBV7-6 to TRBJ2-3; TRBD1 is a possible D gene (5 bases). The TCR was taken from a female donor with papillary thyroid cancer or a benign thyroid nodule (not recorded which). Some clones in this sample may be carry-over from other donors' samples. Material: tumor tissue. In nucleotides, the CDR3 is TGTGCCAGCAGCCCAGGGACAGATACGCAGTATTTT. This encodes CASSPGTDTQYF.